This TCR beta chain was sequenced for a study of neurological immune-mediated disorders. The cDNA was synthesized by means of template-switch 5'RACE, which was carried out with 10-nucleotide random UMIs. In TCRdb, the 5' RACE reads were re-called with MiXCR into one record per CDR3 protein. The table has around 40,000 distinct CDR3 sequences, roughly an eighth seen once. Looked up from germline, CDR1 is DFQATT and CDR2 is SNEGSKA (reference sequence). This CDR3 has 16 residues. After removal of 0 bases from V and 2 bases from J, the junction contained 8 bases not matched to a gene. In the case of this clonotype: Its target is unknown.

Preparation of the unsorted libraries drew on 2 million PBMCs stored at -80 C. Study-level findings and limits: Private repertoires in all groups were suggested, as expanded clones shared no CDR3 amino acid sequences across subjects.

The receptor was isolated from a female donor in good health. Sequenced sample: PBMCs. V gene TRBV20-1 combines with J gene TRBJ2-3, with 7 bases matching TRBD2. The CDR3 nucleotides are TGCAGTGCTAGAGAGGGGAGTCTAGCGGACACAGATACGCAGTATTTT. Translated: CSAREGSLADTDTQYF.